The 7 T cell receptor beta chains reported below all come from one sample, sequenced in a study of blood T cell repertoires in COVID-19. The method was immunoSEQ multiplex PCR; TCRdb's version includes in-frame clones alone and lacks a portion of them. Altogether 250,000 to 300,000 clones are present, around 80% being singletons, with the ten largest covering approximately 6%. Source material: peripheral blood. These receptors were obtained from a man at least 80 years old with acute or convalescent COVID-19.

The chain employs TRBV28 and TRBJ2-7; maybe TRBD2 (5 bases). Germline CDR1 MDHEN, CDR2 SYDVKM. The ends were cut back, 8 bases at V and 3 bases at J, with 8 bases in the middle. The CDR3 is made up of 11 amino acids. The CDR3 loop is CASQAGYEQYF. The CDR3 DNA reads as TGTGCCAGCCAGGCGGGCTACGAGCAGTACTTC.

This chain links TRBV30 with TRBJ2-2; D ambiguous. This CDR3 has 13 residues. CDR1 is GTSNPN and CDR2 is SVGIG in the germline V gene (reference sequence). Trimming pared 0 bases from V and 7 bases from J, leaving 9 bases between. The CDR3 is CAWSVLVNGELFF. CDR3 nucleotide sequence: TGTGCCTGGAGTGTACTGGTGAACGGGGAGCTGTTTTTT.

The gene calls are TRBV28 and TRBJ2-1; TRBD1 matches 8 bases. Germline CDR1 reads MDHEN; CDR2 reads SYDVKM. The V segment lost 3 bases and the J segment 8 bases; nucleotides outside the gene matches: 3. This CDR3 is built from 13 residues. The CDR3 bases are TGTGCCAGCAGTTTGTCAGGGGGCGATGAGCAGTTCTTC. Translated: CASSLSGGDEQFF.

V usage is TRBV6-5 and J usage is TRBJ1-2, with D perhaps TRBD1 (6 bases). The V gene lost 6 bases and the J gene lost 4 bases, with 12 bases spanning the gap. Germline V CDR1 and CDR2: MNHEY, SVGAGI. The CDR3 loop spans 13 amino acids. CDR3 protein: CASSLQGSYGYTF. CDR3 DNA sequence: TGTGCCAGCAGCCTACAGGGATCCTATGGCTACACCTTC.

The V gene is TRBV5-1, the J gene TRBJ2-1, with TRBD2 as a possible D gene (6 bases). The CDR3 is made up of 16 amino acids. V lost 0 bases to trimming and J lost 0 bases, with 10 bases between them. The germline gives CDR1 SGHRS, CDR2 YFSETQ. CDR3 in amino acids: CASSLDGGTSYNEQFF. DNA for the CDR3: TGCGCCAGCAGCTTGGACGGGGGAACCTCCTACAATGAGCAGTTCTTC.

The J gene is TRBJ1-4, the V gene TRBV5-1; D unresolved. Trimming left V 6 bases short and J 2 bases short, with 14 bases between. Per germline, CDR1 SGHRS and CDR2 YFSETQ. CDR3 length: 15 residues. CDR3 sequence: CASTPDAGTNEKLFF. CDR3 nucleotides: TGCGCCAGCACTCCGGACGCGGGGACTAATGAAAAACTGTTTTTT.

The chain is built from TRBV12-3 or TRBV12-4 and TRBJ2-7, with 8 bases fitting TRBD1. The V gene end was trimmed by 6 bases and the J gene end by 5 bases; junction bases not matched to a gene: 6. The CDR3 covers 13 residues. The CDR3 reads CASRTTGANEQYF. Here the CDR3 DNA reads TGTGCCAGCAGGACGACAGGGGCGAACGAGCAGTACTTC.